This is a list of T cell receptor beta chains from one sample in a study of blood T cell repertoires in COVID-19. Method: immunoSEQ multiplex PCR; TCRdb's copy keeps in-frame clones and lacks some. Found here are 190,000 or so clones, approximately 86% of them singletons; the top ten hold less than 3%. Sequenced sample: peripheral blood. The receptors were gathered from a woman aged 25-40 years with active or convalescent COVID-19. CDR3s include the opening cysteine and the closing phenylalanine or tryptophan. Each record gives: D gene, V gene, J gene, CDR3 protein. A D gene is named only where the DNA matches it firmly.

d_call: TRBD1; v_call: TRBV5-1; j_call: TRBJ2-5; cdr3_aa: CASRRDRGHSSGTQYF
d_call: NA; v_call: TRBV5-6; j_call: TRBJ2-3; cdr3_aa: CASGWGGPLTDTQYF
d_call: TRBD2; v_call: TRBV11-2; j_call: TRBJ2-7; cdr3_aa: CASSLGLAGGNYEQYF
d_call: NA; v_call: TRBV18; j_call: TRBJ2-3; cdr3_aa: CTGPEGDTQYF
d_call: NA; v_call: TRBV24-1; j_call: TRBJ2-1; cdr3_aa: CATSVPGRGEQFF
d_call: NA; v_call: TRBV11-3; j_call: TRBJ1-2; cdr3_aa: CASSLDPVHGYTF
d_call: NA; v_call: TRBV6-5; j_call: TRBJ2-7; cdr3_aa: CASSYGGPSSYEQYF
d_call: NA; v_call: TRBV12-3/TRBV12-4; j_call: TRBJ2-7; cdr3_aa: CASSLQGLYEQYF
d_call: TRBD1; v_call: TRBV3-1/TRBV3-2; j_call: TRBJ2-2; cdr3_aa: CASSQQDRGAGELFF
d_call: TRBD2; v_call: TRBV24-1; j_call: TRBJ2-1; cdr3_aa: CATSDNVAGVNEQFF
d_call: NA; v_call: TRBV11-2; j_call: TRBJ1-6; cdr3_aa: CASSLVGFRLDSPLHF
d_call: TRBD2; v_call: TRBV24-1; j_call: TRBJ2-1; cdr3_aa: CATRGLAGDEQFF
d_call: TRBD2; v_call: TRBV7-9; j_call: TRBJ2-7; cdr3_aa: CASSLTGGPAYEQYF
d_call: NA; v_call: TRBV30; j_call: TRBJ1-5; cdr3_aa: CAWSVQGNQPQHF
d_call: NA; v_call: TRBV25-1; j_call: TRBJ1-2; cdr3_aa: CASSEYGAANYGYTF
d_call: TRBD1; v_call: TRBV9; j_call: TRBJ1-4; cdr3_aa: CASNRGDRGRNEKLFF
d_call: NA; v_call: TRBV5-4; j_call: TRBJ1-1; cdr3_aa: CASSLSLSSAEAFF
d_call: TRBD1; v_call: TRBV10-3; j_call: TRBJ1-3; cdr3_aa: CAIRGQPFSGNTIYF
d_call: NA; v_call: TRBV7-8; j_call: TRBJ1-1; cdr3_aa: CASSSSTGPPQDTEAFF
d_call: TRBD1; v_call: TRBV28; j_call: TRBJ1-4; cdr3_aa: CASKRTGVNEKLFF
d_call: TRBD1; v_call: TRBV10-3; j_call: TRBJ2-7; cdr3_aa: CAISGTGGLSYEQYF
d_call: TRBD2; v_call: TRBV6-5; j_call: TRBJ2-5; cdr3_aa: CASSTAGGMETQYF
d_call: NA; v_call: TRBV2; j_call: TRBJ1-1; cdr3_aa: CASSPDSLNTEAFF
d_call: NA; v_call: TRBV27; j_call: TRBJ1-5; cdr3_aa: CASSLQGDQPQHF
d_call: TRBD2; v_call: TRBV5-6; j_call: TRBJ2-3; cdr3_aa: CASSPSGGGTDTQYF
d_call: NA; v_call: TRBV18; j_call: TRBJ1-1; cdr3_aa: CASSPKDSPNTQNTEAFF
d_call: NA; v_call: TRBV5-1; j_call: TRBJ2-2; cdr3_aa: CASSLAAGELFF
d_call: NA; v_call: TRBV6-5; j_call: TRBJ1-5; cdr3_aa: CASSPLLSGPQHF
d_call: NA; v_call: TRBV29-1; j_call: TRBJ2-7; cdr3_aa: CSGSLGWPSYEQYF
d_call: NA; v_call: TRBV21-1; j_call: TRBJ2-7; cdr3_aa: CARKPGEQYF
d_call: TRBD1; v_call: TRBV27; j_call: TRBJ1-2; cdr3_aa: CASSPRTGEYGYTF
d_call: NA; v_call: TRBV7-2; j_call: TRBJ1-2; cdr3_aa: CASSSQLNYGYTF
d_call: NA; v_call: TRBV19; j_call: TRBJ1-2; cdr3_aa: CASRGEERGHYGYTF
d_call: TRBD1; v_call: TRBV20-1; j_call: TRBJ1-1; cdr3_aa: CSARQGVEAFF
d_call: TRBD1; v_call: TRBV2; j_call: TRBJ1-2; cdr3_aa: CASSEGGTGGGYTF
d_call: NA; v_call: TRBV5-1; j_call: TRBJ1-1; cdr3_aa: CASSQNGLNTEAFF
d_call: TRBD2; v_call: TRBV7-7; j_call: TRBJ2-5; cdr3_aa: CASSPGLAGGRETQYF
d_call: TRBD1; v_call: TRBV29-1; j_call: TRBJ1-1; cdr3_aa: CSVSRGMGYTEAFF
d_call: TRBD2; v_call: TRBV28; j_call: TRBJ2-7; cdr3_aa: CASSFGLVGSTTEQYF
d_call: TRBD1; v_call: TRBV7-2; j_call: TRBJ2-4; cdr3_aa: CASSPDRVEEAKNIQYF
d_call: NA; v_call: TRBV9; j_call: TRBJ1-4; cdr3_aa: CASSPSGLTNEKLFF
d_call: TRBD2; v_call: TRBV5-1; j_call: TRBJ2-2; cdr3_aa: CASSPFQGGSGELFF
d_call: TRBD1; v_call: TRBV28; j_call: TRBJ1-1; cdr3_aa: CASSFWGRGQITEAFF
d_call: NA; v_call: TRBV28; j_call: TRBJ1-5; cdr3_aa: CASTETGNSNQPQHF
d_call: NA; v_call: TRBV12-3/TRBV12-4; j_call: TRBJ1-5; cdr3_aa: CASSLSSNQPQHF
d_call: NA; v_call: TRBV3-1/TRBV3-2; j_call: TRBJ1-4; cdr3_aa: CASSQGVWRWNEKLFF
d_call: NA; v_call: TRBV7-9; j_call: TRBJ1-5; cdr3_aa: CASSYTGRGGNQPQHF
d_call: NA; v_call: TRBV19; j_call: TRBJ1-5; cdr3_aa: CASSTVGGPQHF
d_call: NA; v_call: TRBV5-1; j_call: TRBJ1-4; cdr3_aa: CASRGTGLTTNEKLFF
d_call: NA; v_call: TRBV6-5; j_call: TRBJ1-1; cdr3_aa: CASKHKTVVSEAFF
d_call: TRBD2; v_call: TRBV2; j_call: TRBJ2-1; cdr3_aa: CASSETSGGNEQFF
d_call: NA; v_call: TRBV19; j_call: TRBJ1-1; cdr3_aa: CASSIRGPGTEAFF
d_call: NA; v_call: TRBV28; j_call: TRBJ1-2; cdr3_aa: CASSYPPRAYGYTF
d_call: NA; v_call: TRBV12-3/TRBV12-4; j_call: TRBJ1-2; cdr3_aa: CASSLGQGSGYTF
d_call: NA; v_call: TRBV19; j_call: TRBJ1-1; cdr3_aa: CASSIMGLYTEAFF